Shown below are 22 T cell receptor beta chains from a single sample sequenced in a study of long-term antiretroviral therapy in people with HIV. immunoSEQ v3.0 was run at survey level. Assay: immunoSEQ multiplex PCR; the TCRdb copy retains only in-frame clones and omits some. Among almost 30,000 clones listed, more than 80% were seen once. Sequencing used unsorted PBMCs, obtained 3.2 years before starting antiretroviral therapy. The receptors here all came from a man in his fifties with HIV.

V and J are TRBV5-6 and TRBJ2-7; no definite D call. Per the germline V gene, CDR1 is SGHDT and CDR2 is YYEEEE. V was trimmed by 0 bases and J by 2 bases, leaving 9 bases between them. The length of the CDR3 is 14 residues. CDR3 in amino acids: CASSLAATPYEQYF. The DNA for the CDR3 is TGTGCCAGCAGCTTGGCCGCTACCCCCTACGAGCAGTACTTC.

The CDR3 nucleotides are TGTGCCTGGACCAGGACAGGTCCCTATGGCTACACCTTC. Protein product: CAWTRTGPYGYTF. The V call is TRBV30, the J call TRBJ1-2, with 7 bases that match TRBD1. The CDR3 consists of 13 residues. CDR1 is GTSNPN and CDR2 is SVGIG in the germline V gene (reference sequence). V was clipped by 4 bases and J by 4 bases; unmatched bases: 6.

The gene calls are TRBV30 and TRBJ2-2; 8 nucleotides align to TRBD1. The CDR3 consists of 15 residues. Germline CDR1 and CDR2: GTSNPN and SVGIG (reference sequence). Unmatched junction bases numbered 11, after V lost 5 bases and J lost 6 bases. CDR3 in DNA: TGTGCCTGGGCCACACCTGACAGGGGTTCCGGGGAGCTGTTTTTT. Encoded protein: CAWATPDRGSGELFF.

The V and J genes are TRBV5-5 and TRBJ2-1; 7 bases fit TRBD1. There are 16 residues in the CDR3. Germline trimming cut 0 bases from V and 2 bases from J; bases unmatched to any gene: 5. In germline, CDR1 is SGHKS, CDR2 YYEKEE (reference sequence). CDR3 DNA: TGTGCCAGCAGCTTGGAGGGGCAGGGGGCCTACAATGAGCAGTTCTTC. Its protein is CASSLEGQGAYNEQFF.

This clone was seen only a few times. The rearrangement uses TRBV29-1 and TRBJ2-7, with D tentatively TRBD2 (6 bases). This CDR3 has 14 amino acids. Trimming took off 7 bases at V and 1 base at J, with 17 bases between the two ends. Germline CDR1 and CDR2: SQVTM and ANQGSEA. DNA for the CDR3: TGCAGCGCCTCCCACGGGACTGGATCCTACGAGCAGTACTTC. Amino acid sequence: CSASHGTGSYEQYF.

J is TRBJ2-7 and V is TRBV7-2; 12 bases are a match to TRBD2. V was clipped by 5 bases and J by 8 bases; unmatched bases: 7. This CDR3 is built from 14 residues. In germline, CDR1 is SGHTA, CDR2 FQGNSA. The CDR3 bases are TGTGCCAGCAGCACGGGACTAGCGGGTGTGCAGCAGTACTTC. Its protein product is CASSTGLAGVQQYF.

J is TRBJ1-5 and V is TRBV2, with D possibly matching TRBD1 (5 bases). V shed 3 bases and J shed 2 bases, with 11 bases lying between them. The CDR3 runs 15 residues. Germline lookup yields CDR1 SNHLY and CDR2 FYNNEI. The CDR3 loop reads CASSDSGAGNQPQHF. The DNA of the CDR3 is TGTGCCAGCAGTGATTCCGGGGCCGGCAATCAGCCCCAGCATTTT.

The chain couples TRBV6-5 to TRBJ1-2; 8 bases agree with TRBD1. The J segment lost 6 bases and the V segment lost 2 bases, leaving 2 bases of the junction unmatched. The CDR3 runs to 13 residues. The V gene's germline CDR1 is MNHEY and CDR2 SVGAGI. CDR3 protein: CASSYPTGDGYTF. The CDR3 DNA is TGTGCCAGCAGTTACCCGACAGGGGATGGCTACACCTTC.

CDR3 sequence: CASSKVSLKVQPQHF. CDR3 DNA sequence: TGTGCCAGCAGCAAAGTATCCCTCAAAGTTCAGCCCCAGCATTTT. J is TRBJ1-5 and V is TRBV21-1. TRBV21-1 is labeled a pseudogene. The CDR3 consists of 15 residues.

This clone was observed a single time. The V gene is TRBV10-1, the J gene TRBJ1-2; unclear D gene. V was clipped by 6 bases and J by 7 bases, with 15 bases between them. Germline-derived CDR1 and CDR2 are WNHNN and SYGVQD (reference sequence). This CDR3 is built from 13 residues. The CDR3 loop is CASSETLLRGYTF. The CDR3 DNA follows: TGCGCCAGCAGCGAGACCCTCTTGCGTGGCTACACCTTC.

This clone was seen only once. The V call is TRBV6-1, the J call TRBJ1-2; 7 bases line up with TRBD1. Per the germline V gene, CDR1 is MNHNS and CDR2 is SASEGT. Unmatched junction bases numbered 5, after V lost 1 base and J lost 3 bases. This CDR3 spans 15 amino acids. DNA of the CDR3: TGTGCCAGCAGTGAAGGCGGGACAGAGTACTATGGCTACACCTTC. This translates into CASSEGGTEYYGYTF.

The rearrangement links TRBV10-2 to TRBJ1-2; 9 nucleotides agree with TRBD1. From germline, CDR1 is WSHSY and CDR2 SAAADI. CDR3 size: 14 residues. After removal of 4 bases from V and 4 bases from J, the junction contained 4 bases not matched to a gene. The CDR3 DNA reads TGCGCCAGCAGTGGACAGGGGGGTGCCTATGGCTACACCTTC. Translation: CASSGQGGAYGYTF.

The rearrangement joins TRBV7-2 to TRBJ1-2; D call uncertain. The V end lost 1 base, the J end lost 4 bases, and 10 bases lay between the germline ends. Looked up from germline, CDR1 is SGHTA and CDR2 is FQGNSA. The CDR3 extends over 14 amino acids. The CDR3 reads CASSLGGTIYGYTF. The CDR3 DNA follows: TGTGCCAGCAGCTTAGGTGGCACTATCTATGGCTACACCTTC.

In this sample, this clone turned up a few times. The chain is built from TRBV6-5 and TRBJ2-3; TRBD2 matches at 7 bases. J lost 3 bases, V lost 7 bases, and 7 bases had no gene match. CDR1 and CDR2 (germline): MNHEY, SVGAGI. This CDR3 comprises 14 residues. CDR3 amino acids: CASTVTGGTDTQYF. The CDR3 DNA sequence: TGTGCCAGCACGGTAACGGGGGGTACAGATACGCAGTATTTT.

The chain couples TRBV27 to TRBJ1-1, with 7 positions matching TRBD1. Germline assignment: CDR1 MNHEY and CDR2 SMNVEV (reference sequence). The CDR3 loop spans 19 amino acids. V dropped 2 bases and J dropped 1; count of bases not matched to a gene: 16. The DNA of the CDR3 is TGTGCCAGCAGTTTACGGGGGATCGACAGGGTAGTTTCGAACACTGAAGCTTTCTTT. Protein: CASSLRGIDRVVSNTEAFF.

The V call is TRBV19, the J call TRBJ2-7; 9 bases fit TRBD1. With 4 bases clipped from V and 3 bases from J, the junction kept 4 bases outside the gene matches. The CDR3 consists of 14 residues. Germline V lookup: CDR1 LNHDA, CDR2 SQIVND (reference sequence). The CDR3 loop reads CASSRDRALYEQYF. The CDR3 DNA follows: TGTGCCAGTAGTAGGGACAGGGCCCTCTACGAGCAGTACTTC. Using reference TRBV19 and TRBJ2-7 for the parts outside the CDR3, the full variable domain is DGGITQSPKYLFRKEGQNVTLSCEQNLNHDAMYWYRQDPGQGLRLIYYSQIVNDFQKGDIAEGYSVSREKKESFPLTVTSAQKNPTAFYLCASSRDRALYEQYFGPGTRLTVT.

The chain joins TRBV5-4 to TRBJ2-2; the D gene is possibly TRBD1 (5 bases). V was trimmed by 4 bases and J by 2 bases, leaving 12 bases between them. This CDR3 comprises 15 residues. Per germline, CDR1 SGHNT and CDR2 YYREEE (reference sequence). This chain's CDR3 is CASSQKGVNTGELFF. The CDR3, as DNA: TGTGCCAGCAGCCAGAAAGGGGTAAACACCGGGGAGCTGTTTTTT.

The CDR3 loop reads CASNRQGNDPGNTIYF. The CDR3 DNA is TGTGCCAGCAATAGACAGGGAAACGATCCTGGAAACACCATATATTTT. The chain links TRBV6-6 to TRBJ1-3; 7 nucleotides agree with TRBD1. V lost 7 bases, J lost 2 bases, and 11 bases stayed unmatched. The germline gives CDR1 MNHNY, CDR2 SVGAGI (reference sequence). The CDR3 is made up of 16 amino acids.

There are a few counts of this clone. V usage is TRBV5-1 and J usage is TRBJ2-1; 7 nucleotides match TRBD2. Germline V lookup: CDR1 SGHRS, CDR2 YFSETQ. The CDR3 contains 14 residues. Losses at the gene ends were 5 bases for V and 15 bases for J; bases not matched to a gene: 17. CDR3 in amino acids: CASRLTWVSGHLFF. The CDR3 coding sequence is TGCGCCAGCAGACTAACGTGGGTTAGCGGGCATCTGTTCTTC.

V gene TRBV30 combines with J gene TRBJ2-3; D is tentatively TRBD1 or TRBD2 (6 bases each). Germline values: CDR1 GTSNPN, CDR2 SVGIG (reference sequence). CDR3 length: 14 amino acids. V was shortened by 8 bases and J by 0 bases, with 15 bases between the two germline ends. The chain's CDR3 is CATTTGTSTDTQYF. CDR3 nucleotides: TGTGCCACCACAACAGGGACTAGCACAGATACGCAGTATTTT.

The rearrangement joins TRBV4-1 to TRBJ1-2, with TRBD1 identical over 7 bases. CDR3 length: 15 residues. Looked up from germline, CDR1 is MGHRA and CDR2 is YSYEKL. V shed 0 bases, J shed 5 bases, and the junction held 6 bases outside the gene matches. The CDR3 spells CASSQDPQGGYGYTF. The DNA of the CDR3 is TGCGCCAGCAGCCAAGATCCCCAGGGGGGATATGGCTACACCTTC.

The rearrangement links TRBV11-1 to TRBJ2-1, with 10 positions matching TRBD2. The CDR3 is 14 residues long. Looked up from germline, CDR1 is SGHAT and CDR2 is FQDESV (reference sequence). With V trimmed by 7 bases and J by 9 bases, 9 bases remained unmatched. The DNA of the CDR3 is TGTGCCAGCACCCAGCTTGAGCGGGGGGGTGAGCAGTTCTTC. Encoded protein: CASTQLERGGEQFF.